The clone carrying this T cell receptor beta chain occurred a few times. The antigen remains undetermined. Trimming pared 6 bases from V and 2 bases from J, leaving 11 bases between. Germline V lookup: CDR1 MDHEN, CDR2 SYDVKM. The CDR3 runs 14 residues. Combining a sample-barcoded 5' primer with a J-beta primer mix, a second PCR ran for 7 to 11 cycles. TCRdb ran MiXCR on the 5' RACE reads and lists one entry per CDR3 protein. The profile shows around 1,000,000 distinct CDR3 sequences, roughly 24% of them singletons. The sample originates from a study of blood T cells in healthy people across ages. Overall study findings and caveats: PBMCs went unsorted, and a conclusive naive versus antigen-experienced comparison was therefore prevented.

The total RNA that was extracted per sample amounted to at least 5 micrograms. The same sample was also studied in work on T cells of mothers and their children. As that report states: Three healthy Caucasian mothers, along with their six children, were the donors.

This chain uses TRBV28 with TRBJ2-1; tentative D call: TRBD2 (6 bases). The sequencing input was blood. This TCR derives from a girl aged 2 to 10 in good health. CDR3 sequence reads: CASSSAGPYNEQFF. The CDR3, as DNA: TGTGCCAGCAGCTCCGCGGGGCCCTACAATGAGCAGTTCTTC.